The 11 T cell receptor beta chains below all came from one sample that was sequenced in a study of naive and memory T cell subsets (dated by TCRdb to the late 2010s). Broad study findings and their caveats: A few larger clonotypes were found in naive repertoires, especially CD8, and these larger clonotypes were possibly memory cells re-expressing CD45RA.

Receptor amplification or capture employed UMI-ligation and nested PCR. The sample was run on an Illumina MiSeq. The beta constant-region primer consisted of an equimolar mixture of two oligonucleotides that together covered TRBC1 and TRBC2. The ligated cDNA went through four rounds of PCR with nested alpha and beta constant-region primers together with the SP2 primer. Through fastp at Q25 and MiXCR, TCRdb rebuilt clones from the public reads, retaining in-frame beta chains. Rows matching on CDR3 protein sequence are summarized as one entry with the most common DNA and genes. The sample yields under 150,000 distinct CDR3 sequences; 15% to 20% were counted once. About 0.63% of the sample goes to the ten largest clones. Their antigen targets remain unknown. Input material: naive CD8+ T cells from blood. The cell subset or site label, as the study defines it: naive T cells, CD45RA high CD27+. All receptors come from a human donor in good health.

This clonotype was picked up a small number of times. The chain uses TRBV4-1 and TRBJ2-3; TRBD1 agrees at 8 bases. The ends lost 3 bases at V and 1 base at J; junction bases unmatched: 6. This CDR3 is built from 16 residues. Germline CDR1 is MGHRA and CDR2 is YSYEKL. The CDR3 reads CASSHPGQVGTDTQYF. Here the CDR3 DNA reads TGCGCCAGCAGCCATCCGGGACAGGTCGGCACAGATACGCAGTATTTT.

The J gene is TRBJ1-5, the V gene TRBV12-3 or TRBV12-4; D is possibly TRBD1 (5 bases). The V gene lost 6 bases and the J gene lost 6 bases, with 18 bases spanning the gap. The CDR3 is 15 residues long. The CDR3 sequence is CASSLTGNIGQPQHF. In DNA, the CDR3 is TGTGCCAGCAGCCTTACAGGAAACATTGGTCAGCCCCAGCATTTT.

This clonotype was counted between two and nine times. The gene calls are TRBV9 and TRBJ2-1; 12 bases match TRBD2. Germline CDR1 is SGDLS and CDR2 is YYNGEE. Trimming removed 4 bases from V and 0 bases from J; junction bases left unmatched: 14. The CDR3 loop spans 20 amino acids. The CDR3 sequence is CASSTYLAGGPLSSYNEQFF. CDR3 bases: TGTGCCAGCAGCACATATCTAGCGGGAGGGCCCCTGAGCTCCTACAATGAGCAGTTCTTC.

Only a few counts were recorded for this clonotype. The V gene is TRBV28, the J gene TRBJ2-1; TRBD2 might be the D (6 bases). The germline V gene encodes CDR1 MDHEN and CDR2 SYDVKM. This CDR3 spans 16 amino acids. Trimming left V 1 base short and J 0 bases short, with 10 bases between. CDR3 bases: TGTGCCAGCAGTTTATACGCGGGGAGCTCCTACAATGAGCAGTTCTTC. Translated: CASSLYAGSSYNEQFF.

The chain has TRBV12-3 or TRBV12-4 and TRBJ1-3; no definite D call. V was cut by 7 bases and J by 4 bases, with 11 bases left in between. This CDR3 spans 13 amino acids. The CDR3 DNA sequence: TGTGCCAGCACCCCCGGGTGGGGAAACACCATATATTTT. Translation gives CASTPGWGNTIYF.

The CDR3, as DNA: TGCGCCAGCAGCCGCGGGACTAGCTACGAGCAGTACTTC. Translating gives CASSRGTSYEQYF. V is TRBV4-1 and J is TRBJ2-7, with 8 bases that match TRBD2. Germline loops: CDR1 MGHRA, CDR2 YSYEKL. Trimming at V came to 4 bases and at J to 3 bases, leaving 2 bases not matched to a gene. The CDR3 has 13 residues.

The rearrangement joins TRBV7-6 to TRBJ1-1; D is uncertain. Per the germline V gene, CDR1 is SGHVS and CDR2 is FNYEAQ. This CDR3 is 12 amino acids long. Trimming removed 4 bases from V and 4 bases from J, with 7 bases in between. CDR3 nucleotide sequence: TGTGCCAGCAGCTGGATGGGCACTGAAGCTTTCTTT. Amino acid sequence: CASSWMGTEAFF.

This clonotype was detected a few times. The J gene is TRBJ2-1, the V gene TRBV10-2; the match to TRBD2 covers 13 bases. CDR1 is WSHSY, CDR2 SAAADI, per germline. This CDR3 contains 15 residues. After removal of 6 bases from V and 4 bases from J, the junction contained 3 bases not matched to a gene. This CDR3 reads CASRGTSGIYNEQFF. The CDR3 DNA is TGCGCCAGCAGGGGGACTAGCGGGATTTACAATGAGCAGTTCTTC.

J is TRBJ2-1 and V is TRBV10-3; no firm D call. CDR3 length: 15 residues. Trimming left V 3 bases short and J 8 bases short, with 17 bases between. The germline gives CDR1 ENHRY, CDR2 SYGVKD. The CDR3 region has the DNA TGTGCCATCAGTGAAAGTGGGCGTCTTAACGATGAGCAGTTCTTC. Protein: CAISESGRLNDEQFF.

This rearrangement joins TRBV5-1 to TRBJ1-1, with D unclear. The CDR3 length is 15 residues. Deletions cut 4 bases from V and 1 base from J, with 14 bases between. Per germline, CDR1 SGHRS and CDR2 YFSETQ. The CDR3 region is CASSGHPAWNTEAFF. CDR3 coding DNA: TGCGCCAGCAGCGGTCATCCCGCCTGGAACACTGAAGCTTTCTTT.

The chain employs TRBV25-1 and TRBJ2-2, with D perhaps assigned TRBD1 or TRBD2 (5 bases each). V was trimmed by 6 bases and J by 6 bases, leaving 11 bases between them. Germline V gene data show CDR1 as MGHDK and CDR2 as SYGVNS. The CDR3 loop spans 13 amino acids. The CDR3 region is CASSRGESGELFF. In DNA, the CDR3 is TGTGCCAGCAGCCGAGGGGAGTCCGGGGAGCTGTTTTTT.